The 7 T cell receptor beta chains given below trace back to one sample, sequenced in a study of shared clonotypes between healthy human individuals. Produced via immunoSEQ multiplex PCR; TCRdb's table is partial and in-frame only. The data hold 2 million to 2.5 million clones, with 85% to 95% observed a single time. Input material: naive CD4+ T cells from PBMCs. The subset is: CD45RA+ positively selected. Receptors originate from a man aged 18 to 29 in good health. Some clones in this sample may be carry-over from other donors' samples.

The chain links TRBV5-1 to TRBJ2-1, with D maybe TRBD1 (6 bases). The CDR3 has 13 residues. With 4 bases removed from V and 4 bases from J, the gap between germline ends came to 9 bases. Per the germline V gene, CDR1 is SGHRS and CDR2 is YFSETQ. In DNA, the CDR3 is TGCGCCAGCAGCCGGACAGCTTACAATGAGCAGTTCTTC. Translated: CASSRTAYNEQFF.

The rearrangement links TRBV27 to TRBJ2-4; D perhaps matches TRBD1 (6 bases). Germline-derived CDR1 and CDR2 are MNHEY and SMNVEV (reference sequence). The CDR3 covers 16 residues. The germline V and J ends were trimmed by 4 bases and 4 bases, with 17 bases remaining between them. CDR3 amino acids: CASSSSYRDTKNIQYF. CDR3 bases: TGTGCCAGCAGTTCGTCATACCGGGACACGAAAAACATTCAGTACTTC.

The chain carries TRBV19 and TRBJ2-1, with TRBD1 identical over 8 bases. Germline values: CDR1 LNHDA, CDR2 SQIVND (reference sequence). The CDR3 length is 15 residues. V lost 6 bases and J lost 4; bases outside the gene matches: 8. The chain's CDR3 is CASRSTGDPYNEQFF. CDR3 bases: TGTGCCAGTAGGTCGACAGGGGACCCTTACAATGAGCAGTTCTTC.

This clone was seen once. Relative to the germline gene, one junction end is altered; a read error may explain this. This sequence joins TRBV6-1 and TRBJ2-1, with D tentatively TRBD1 (6 bases). The CDR3 is 15 residues long. Per germline, CDR1 MNHNS and CDR2 SASEGT. In nucleotides, the CDR3 is TGTGCCAGCAGCGAAGGTGGGACACCCTACAATGAGCAGTTCTTC. It specifies CASSEGGTPYNEQFF.

The chain carries TRBV6-5 and TRBJ2-7; 12 nucleotides match TRBD1. J lost 7 bases, V lost 6 bases, and 7 bases had no gene match. This CDR3 region has 14 residues. Germline CDR1 is MNHEY and CDR2 is SVGAGI. CDR3 DNA: TGTGCCAGCAGGAGGGGACAGGGGGCGAAGGAGCAGTACTTC. Translated, it gives CASRRGQGAKEQYF.

This clone occurred once. The chain links TRBV5-1 to TRBJ2-2; D is unresolved. Germline CDR1 and CDR2: SGHRS and YFSETQ. The CDR3 extends over 15 amino acids. The ends were cut back, 1 base at V and 3 bases at J, with 10 bases in the middle. Here the CDR3 DNA reads TGCGCCAGCAGCTTGATAAGGGTCGACACCGGGGAGCTGTTTTTT. Encoded protein: CASSLIRVDTGELFF. Using reference TRBV5-1 and TRBJ2-2 for the parts outside the CDR3, the full variable domain is KAGVTQTPRYLIKTRGQQVTLSCSPISGHRSVSWYQQTPGQGLQFLFEYFSETQRNKGNFPGRFSGRQFSNSRSEMNVSTLELGDSALYLCASSLIRVDTGELFFGEGSRLTVL.

The rearrangement joins TRBV11-3 to TRBJ2-3, with 13 bases that match TRBD2. In germline, CDR1 is SGHNT, CDR2 YENEEA. The CDR3 covers 17 residues. J was trimmed by 1 base and V by 5 bases; bases with no gene match: 6. The CDR3 DNA follows: TGTGCCAGCAGCAGTTATACTAGCGGGAGGGGCACAGATACGCAGTATTTT. Translation gives CASSSYTSGRGTDTQYF.